The clone carrying this T cell receptor (beta chain) appeared a few times. What it binds is unknown. This sample was taken from a study of T-cell memory formation after mild COVID-19. V was clipped by 5 bases and J by 0 bases, with 10 bases between them. Germline V CDR1 and CDR2: SGHDN, FVKESK. The CDR3 contains 14 residues. Whole-study findings and limits: Day 15 to 85 contracting clones showed balanced CD4/CD8; day 15 to 37 expanders favored CD4+.

TCRdb re-called the 5' RACE reads with MiXCR, one entry per CDR3 protein. The top ten hold 40% to 50% of the sample, which has fewer than 150,000 distinct CDR3 sequences, roughly 20% seen once. The TCR sequence derives from a man younger than 30 who had mild COVID-19 (a few samples of this study predate the infection). Cell type and time point are not known. The sample comprised PBMCs or a T cell subset sorted from them (not recorded which). V gene TRBV14 combines with J gene TRBJ1-1; D is unresolved. This CDR3 is CASSLGILNTEAFF. The CDR3 nucleotides read TGTGCCAGCAGCTTAGGTATTCTGAACACTGAAGCTTTCTTT.